This T cell receptor (beta chain) stems from a study of identical twins. MiXCR, applied by TCRdb to the 5' RACE reads, yields one record per CDR3 protein. The table shows some 500,000 distinct CDR3 sequences, with roughly an eighth occurring only once. Details on this clonotype: Its specificity is unknown. One end of the junction does not line up with germline, which may come from a read error.

Study-wide results and caveats: The models gave estimates that fell short of the out-of-frame TCR alpha sharing seen in monozygotic twins.

The CDR3 is made up of 10 amino acids. These data were also filed under a second study, of yellow fever vaccine responses in identical twins.

This chain joins TRBV12-3 or TRBV12-4 and TRBJ2-1; D ambiguous. The sequencing input was CD4+ T cells sorted from blood. The sequence came from a woman aged 18-30 years in good health. CDR3 sequence (DNA): TGTGCCAGCAGTTTAGTGCGACCAATCTTC. Its translation: CASSLVRPIF.